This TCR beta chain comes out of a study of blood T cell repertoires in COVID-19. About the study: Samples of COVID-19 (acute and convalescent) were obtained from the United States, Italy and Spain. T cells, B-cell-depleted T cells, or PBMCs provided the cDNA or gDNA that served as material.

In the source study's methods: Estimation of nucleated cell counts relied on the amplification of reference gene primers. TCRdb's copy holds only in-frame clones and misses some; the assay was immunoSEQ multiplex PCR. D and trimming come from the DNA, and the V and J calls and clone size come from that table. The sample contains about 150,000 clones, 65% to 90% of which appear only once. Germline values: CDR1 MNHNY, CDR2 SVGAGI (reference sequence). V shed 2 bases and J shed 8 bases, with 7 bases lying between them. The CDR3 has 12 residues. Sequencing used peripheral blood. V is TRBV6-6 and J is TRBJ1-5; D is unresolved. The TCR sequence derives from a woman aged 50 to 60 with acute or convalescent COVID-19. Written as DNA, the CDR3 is TGTGCCAGCAGTTACCACGCGGAGCCCCAGCATTTT. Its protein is CASSYHAEPQHF.